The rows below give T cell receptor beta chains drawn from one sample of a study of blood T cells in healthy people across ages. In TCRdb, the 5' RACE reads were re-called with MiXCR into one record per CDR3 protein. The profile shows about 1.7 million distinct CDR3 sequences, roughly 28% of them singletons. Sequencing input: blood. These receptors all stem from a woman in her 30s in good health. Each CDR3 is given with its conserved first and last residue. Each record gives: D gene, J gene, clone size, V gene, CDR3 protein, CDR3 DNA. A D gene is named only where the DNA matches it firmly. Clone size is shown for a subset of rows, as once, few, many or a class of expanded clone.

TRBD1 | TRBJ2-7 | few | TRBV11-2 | CASSSITEGTGISYEQYF | TGTGCCAGCAGCTCCATTACGGAAGGGACAGGGATATCCTACGAGCAGTACTTC
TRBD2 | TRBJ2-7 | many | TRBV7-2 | CASGIAGGHYEQYF | TGTGCCAGCGGAATAGCGGGAGGGCACTACGAGCAGTACTTC
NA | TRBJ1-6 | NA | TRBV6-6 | CASSQPGPRRSPLHF | TGTGCCAGCAGTCAGCCGGGTCCCAGGCGGTCACCCCTCCACTTT
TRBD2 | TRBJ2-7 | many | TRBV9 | CASSPPLAGRQYF | TGTGCCAGCAGCCCACCCCTAGCGGGGCGACAGTACTTC
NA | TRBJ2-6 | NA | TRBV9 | CASSEWVRSGANVPTF | TGTGCCAGCAGCGAGTGGGTGCGCTCTGGGGCCAACGTCCCGACTTTC
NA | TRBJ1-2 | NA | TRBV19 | CASSIGILYGYTF | TGTGCCAGTAGTATTGGGATCCTCTATGGCTACACCTTC
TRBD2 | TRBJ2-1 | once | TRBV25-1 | CASSGLTSGRAGNEQFF | TGTGCCAGCAGTGGCCTGACTAGCGGGAGAGCGGGGAATGAGCAGTTCTTC
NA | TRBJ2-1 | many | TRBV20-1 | CSASGLSGYNEQFF | TGCAGTGCTAGTGGTCTGAGTGGGTACAATGAGCAGTTCTTC
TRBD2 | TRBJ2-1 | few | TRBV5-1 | CASSHLAGGPREQFF | TGCGCCAGCAGCCACCTAGCGGGGGGGCCGCGTGAGCAGTTCTTC
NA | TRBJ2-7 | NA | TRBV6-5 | CASSPTTGARYEQYF | TGTGCCAGCAGCCCCACGACCGGGGCGCGGTACGAGCAGTACTTC
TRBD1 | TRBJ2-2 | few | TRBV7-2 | CASFWTGPTGELFF | TGTGCCAGCTTTTGGACAGGGCCCACCGGGGAGCTGTTTTTT
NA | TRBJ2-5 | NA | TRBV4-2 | CASSQDRGAGAETQYF | TGTGCCAGCAGCCAAGATCGAGGGGCGGGGGCAGAGACCCAGTACTTC
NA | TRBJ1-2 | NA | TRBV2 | CASSVVGESGYTF | TGTGCCAGCAGTGTTGTGGGGGAGAGCGGCTACACCTTC
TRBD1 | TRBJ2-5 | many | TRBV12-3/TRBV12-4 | CASSFLQGLGETQYF | TGTGCCAGCAGTTTTCTACAGGGGTTAGGAGAGACCCAGTACTTC
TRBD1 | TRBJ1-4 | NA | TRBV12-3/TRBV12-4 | CASSLARDRVGEKLFF | TGTGCCAGCAGTTTAGCGCGGGACAGGGTGGGAGAAAAACTGTTTTTT
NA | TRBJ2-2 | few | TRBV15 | CATSTPRTGELFF | TGTGCCACCAGCACCCCGAGAACCGGGGAGCTGTTTTTT
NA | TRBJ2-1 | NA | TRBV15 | CATSRDTRGEQFF | TGTGCCACCAGCAGAGATACGCGGGGTGAGCAGTTCTTC
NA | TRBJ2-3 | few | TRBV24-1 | CATSDFRRDTQYF | TGTGCCACCAGTGATTTCAGACGGGATACGCAGTATTTT
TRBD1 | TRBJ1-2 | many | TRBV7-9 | CASSSDRDEGYTF | TGTGCCAGCAGCTCGGACAGGGATGAAGGCTACACCTTC
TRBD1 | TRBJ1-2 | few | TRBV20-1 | CSARLLGGQGFYGYTF | TGCAGTGCTAGACTTCTGGGGGGACAGGGATTCTATGGCTACACCTTC
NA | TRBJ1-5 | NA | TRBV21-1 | CASSKEGGVSNQPQHF | TGTGCCAGCAGCAAAGAGGGAGGGGTTAGCAATCAGCCCCAGCATTTT
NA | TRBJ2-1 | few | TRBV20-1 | CSALPRDEQFF | TGCAGTGCGCTTCCTAGGGATGAGCAGTTCTTC
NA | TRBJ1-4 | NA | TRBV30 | CAWKVANEKLFF | TGTGCCTGGAAGGTGGCTAATGAAAAACTGTTTTTT
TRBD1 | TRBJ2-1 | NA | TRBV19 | CASSIVGTGGSGEQFF | TGTGCCAGTAGTATAGTCGGGACAGGGGGCTCTGGTGAGCAGTTCTTC
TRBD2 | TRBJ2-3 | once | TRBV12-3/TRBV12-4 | CASSWGGGAADTQYF | TGTGCCAGCAGTTGGGGCGGGGGGGCGGCAGATACGCAGTATTTT
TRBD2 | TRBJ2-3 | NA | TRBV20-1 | CSAPTSGGSDTQYF | TGCAGTGCGCCGACTAGCGGGGGTTCAGATACGCAGTATTTT
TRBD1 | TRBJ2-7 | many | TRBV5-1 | CASSWGTGGVDTYF | TGCGCCAGCAGCTGGGGGACAGGGGGCGTCGATACGTACTTC
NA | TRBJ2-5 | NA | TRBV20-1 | CSCYTPGRGLGETQYF | TGCAGTTGCTATACGCCGGGTCGGGGTTTGGGAGAGACCCAGTACTTC
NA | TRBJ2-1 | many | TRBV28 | CASRQNNEQFF | TGTGCCAGCAGACAAAACAATGAGCAGTTCTTC
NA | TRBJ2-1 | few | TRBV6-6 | CASSYWTRDNEQFF | TGTGCCAGCAGTTACTGGACTCGGGACAATGAGCAGTTCTTC
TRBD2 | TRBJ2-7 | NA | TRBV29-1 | CSGTLAVSSYEQYF | TGCAGCGGAACACTAGCGGTTAGCTCCTACGAGCAGTACTTC
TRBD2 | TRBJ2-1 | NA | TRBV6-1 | CASSDGLAAQFF | TGTGCCAGCAGTGACGGACTAGCCGCCCAGTTCTTC
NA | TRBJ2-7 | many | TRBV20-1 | CSARLARGRLSYEQYF | TGCAGTGCTAGGCTGGCCCGGGGACGCCTGTCCTACGAGCAGTACTTC
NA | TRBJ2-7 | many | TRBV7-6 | CASSLAQGQAKSYEQYF | TGTGCCAGCAGCTTAGCGCAGGGGCAGGCCAAGTCCTACGAGCAGTACTTC
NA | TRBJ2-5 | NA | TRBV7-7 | CASSLAGWGETRYF | TGTGCCAGCAGCTTAGCGGGATGGGGGGAGACCCGGTACTTC
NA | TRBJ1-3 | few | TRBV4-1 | CASSQASSGGSSSGNTIYF | TGCGCCAGCAGCCAAGCTTCCTCGGGGGGATCGTCCTCTGGAAACACCATATATTTT
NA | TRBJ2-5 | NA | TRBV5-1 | CASSLSSGRSRGETQYF | TGCGCCAGCAGCTTGAGCAGCGGACGTTCGAGGGGAGAGACCCAGTACTTC
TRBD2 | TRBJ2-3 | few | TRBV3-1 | CASSQGTSGRGVQDTQYF | TGTGCCAGCAGCCAAGGGACTAGCGGGCGGGGGGTCCAGGATACGCAGTATTTT
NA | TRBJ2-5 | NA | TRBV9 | CASSVGWGETQYF | TGTGCCAGCAGCGTAGGCTGGGGGGAGACCCAGTACTTC
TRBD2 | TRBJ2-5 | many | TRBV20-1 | CSAIPGTSGTWGETQYF | TGCAGTGCTATTCCCGGGACTAGCGGAACCTGGGGGGAGACCCAGTACTTC
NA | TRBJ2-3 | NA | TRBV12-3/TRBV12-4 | CASSLGGGAAVQYF | TGTGCCAGCAGTTTAGGAGGGGGGGCTGCCGTGCAGTATTTT
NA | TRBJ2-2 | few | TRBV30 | CARYRGTGELFF | TGTGCCCGTTACCGTGGGACCGGGGAGCTGTTTTTT
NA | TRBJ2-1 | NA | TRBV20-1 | CSAGLPWGNEQFF | TGCAGTGCAGGACTGCCCTGGGGGAATGAGCAGTTCTTC
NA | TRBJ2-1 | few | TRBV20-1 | CSSRAGVYNEQFF | TGCAGTTCCAGAGCAGGGGTCTACAATGAGCAGTTCTTC
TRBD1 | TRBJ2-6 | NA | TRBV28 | CASSSTTGDPGANVLTF | TGTGCCAGCAGTTCGACGACAGGGGACCCTGGGGCCAACGTCCTGACTTTC
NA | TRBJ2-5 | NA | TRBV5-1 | CASRYGGYETQYF | TGCGCCAGCAGATATGGAGGGTATGAGACCCAGTACTTC
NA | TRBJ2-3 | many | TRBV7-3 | CASSTPPGTQYF | TGTGCCAGCAGCACCCCGCCAGGTACGCAGTATTTT
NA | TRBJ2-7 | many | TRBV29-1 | CSVSAGGNEQYF | TGCAGCGTTAGTGCAGGAGGGAACGAGCAGTACTTC
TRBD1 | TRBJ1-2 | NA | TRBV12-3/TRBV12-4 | CAIGPGTGREKENGYTF | TGTGCCATCGGACCTGGGACAGGGAGAGAGAAGGAAAATGGCTACACCTTC
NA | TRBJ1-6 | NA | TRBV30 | CAWSLDGNSPLHF | TGTGCCTGGAGTTTGGACGGAAATTCACCCCTCCACTTT
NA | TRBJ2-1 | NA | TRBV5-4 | CASSLPTATRAYNEQFF | TGTGCCAGCAGCCTGCCGACAGCAACTCGTGCCTACAATGAGCAGTTCTTC
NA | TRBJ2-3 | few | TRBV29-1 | CSVEDQWGDTQYF | TGCAGCGTTGAAGATCAGTGGGGAGATACGCAGTATTTT